This T cell receptor beta chain was captured in a study of CD8+ T cells in alopecia areata (dated by TCRdb to the late 2010s). The study in broad terms: Treated patients were enrolled in an open-label pilot trial of oral tofacitinib, 5 to 10 mg twice daily, for moderate-to-severe alopecia areata. RNA was extracted with the PAXgene miRNA kit for fixed scalp, the miRNeasy kit for PBMCs, and the RNeasy kit for mouse skin. Tofacitinib-treated patients had biopsies at baseline and at 4 and 24 weeks of treatment, with a later scalp biopsy in several patients. On the human side, TCRbeta sequencing was run on scalp tissue and on sorted CD4+ and CD8+ peripheral blood T cells from healthy controls and from alopecia areata patients with either patchy or totalis/universalis disease. Patients received tofacitinib for 6 to 18 months and were then followed off drug for 6 months to check for delayed response and recurrence. Amplification of TCRbeta CDR3 regions was done by immunoSEQ multiplex PCR using 35 Vbeta forward primers and 13 Jbeta reverse primers. High-throughput TCRbeta sequencing was used to examine T cell clonal expansion in alopecia areata in both the C3H/HeJ mouse model and human patients. Clonality in the scalp was compared among normal scalp (n=4), patchy alopecia areata scalp (n=8), and alopecia totalis/universalis scalp (n=8). Study-level results and caveats: Resident alphabeta T cells in normal human skin are also sequenced, complicating scalp TCR repertoire analysis, unlike mouse skin dominated by gammadelta T cells. TCR sequences shared between patients were less clear than in mice, possibly partly because of HLA diversity in the patient population. Higher clonality and more expanded CD8+ clones were observed in lesional scalp than in normal scalp, particularly in alopecia totalis/universalis, a finding suggestive of antigenic drive.

Per the publication, the time point label means: baseline before oral tofacitinib. Lesional scalp punch biopsies and peripheral blood were collected from alopecia areata patients. Human scalp biopsies were fixed immediately in PAXgene tissue containers. Trimmed from V: 4 bases; trimmed from J: 1 base; junction bases lacking a gene match: 5. The CDR3 holds 15 amino acids from the cysteine to the phenylalanine. CDR3 DNA is the only sequence kept; it has 45 bases, read in frame from the first base. In the germline V gene (reference sequence), CDR1 corresponds to MNHEY and CDR2 to SMNVEV. With respect to this clone: Its antigen is unknown. No much larger clonotype is one base removed from it; base qualities were not supplied.

The protocol used for the library was the immunoSEQ multiplex PCR assay. RNA was extracted from all samples and reverse transcribed into cDNA, which served as template for TCR sequencing. First-strand cDNA was synthesized using SuperScript III with a 2:1 mix of oligo-dT and random hexamers. A synthetic immune receptor repertoire was used to gauge amplification bias, and whatever bias remained was removed computationally. In the source study's methods: Raw reads were preprocessed to remove errors, and CDR3 was defined according to IMGT conventions as the region from the conserved cysteine to phenylalanine. Clonality was computed as 1 minus the Shannon entropy, with the entropy normalized by log2 of the number of productive unique TCRs. CD4 or CD8 identity of scalp clones was inferred by cross-referencing scalp TCRbeta sequences with sorted blood CD4 and CD8 repertoires. The clones in this table, taken by TCRdb from immuneACCESS, are in-frame only. Not every clone is retained; where verified, under half of the shortfall comes from an unresolved V gene, and the cause of the rest is unknown. D and trimming were read from the DNA, whereas the V and J calls and clone size are those reported in that table. The sample data list 13,000 to 15,000 clones, and 55% to 70% of these were observed just once. The top ten clones comprise approximately 10% of the sample.

This specimen was skin, taken at week 0. In this chain, TRBV27 is recombined with TRBJ2-5; a stretch of 8 junction bases matches TRBD2. The receptor comes from a human donor with alopecia areata. The CDR3 region has the sequence CASSYGGGTQETQYF. The DNA sequence reads TGTGCCAGCAGTTACGGCGGGGGGACCCAAGAGACCCAGTACTTC.